The 14 T cell receptor beta chains presented below share a single source sample, sequenced in a study of T cells after yellow fever vaccination. TCRdb fed the 5' RACE reads into MiXCR, producing one record per CDR3 protein. The table records 550,000 to 750,000 distinct CDR3 sequences, 13% of them present only once. Sequenced here: PBMCs, sampled on the day of the yellow fever booster vaccination. The receptors here all came from a man between 25 and 39 years old who received the YFV17D yellow fever vaccine.

This clonotype has just a few counts. J is TRBJ1-2 and V is TRBV19; 7 bases are a match to TRBD1. From germline, CDR1 is LNHDA and CDR2 SQIVND (reference sequence). CDR3 length: 12 residues. With V trimmed by 9 bases and J by 4 bases, 5 bases remained unmatched. CDR3 coding DNA: TGTGCCAGCAGGGGGGGCACCTATGGCTACACCTTC. This gives the protein CASRGGTYGYTF.

This clonotype was seen a handful of times. V usage is TRBV28 and J usage is TRBJ2-1; 9 bases are shared with TRBD2. Germline trimming cut 3 bases from V and 2 bases from J; bases unmatched to any gene: 2. The CDR3 spans 15 residues. From germline, CDR1 is MDHEN and CDR2 SYDVKM. In DNA, the CDR3 is TGTGCCAGCAGTTTTGGGACTAGCACCTACAATGAGCAGTTCTTC. It encodes CASSFGTSTYNEQFF.

This clonotype was picked up a small number of times. V is TRBV20-1 and J is TRBJ2-7, with 12 bases identical to TRBD2. The V and J ends lost 6 bases and 1 base, in that order; junction bases with no gene match: 4. Germline lookup yields CDR1 DFQATT and CDR2 SNEGSKA (reference sequence). The CDR3 runs to 14 residues. For the CDR3, the DNA is TGCAGTGCGGGCCTAGCGGGAGGGTCCTACGAGCAGTACTTC. Translation gives CSAGLAGGSYEQYF.

There are a few counts of this clonotype. The rearrangement uses TRBV6-5 and TRBJ1-1, with 7 bases fitting TRBD1. CDR1 is MNHEY and CDR2 is SVGAGI in the germline V gene. J lost 2 bases, V lost 6 bases, and 9 bases had no gene match. CDR3 length equals 15 residues. In DNA, the CDR3 is TGTGCCAGCAGCTATAAGGGGGCGGCCAACACTGAAGCTTTCTTT. Its translation: CASSYKGAANTEAFF.

The chain combines TRBV7-2 with TRBJ2-7, with a tentative D call TRBD1 (7 bases). V lost 5 bases, J lost 2 bases, and 22 bases lay in between. Germline V gene lookup returns CDR1 SGHTA and CDR2 FQGNSA. This CDR3 has 17 amino acids. The CDR3 DNA sequence: TGTGCCAGCAGCATCGGGACTCGTCGAGGGGGCACCTACGAGCAGTACTTC. Amino acids: CASSIGTRRGGTYEQYF.

The chain employs TRBV15 and TRBJ1-4; D remains ambiguous. The CDR3 contains 14 residues. The V end was cut by 3 bases, the J end by 8 bases, with 13 bases between. From germline, CDR1 is LNHNV and CDR2 YYDKDF (reference sequence). The CDR3 sequence is CATSSPGGVEKLFF. The CDR3 region has the DNA TGTGCCACCAGCAGTCCCGGCGGCGTGGAAAAACTGTTTTTT.

The table lists this clonotype with a few counts. The chain employs TRBV20-1 and TRBJ1-4; no definite D call. V lost 3 bases and J lost 3, with 8 bases in between. Germline assignment: CDR1 DFQATT and CDR2 SNEGSKA (reference sequence). The CDR3 runs 13 residues. The CDR3 protein is CSASGRANEKLFF. In DNA, the CDR3 is TGCAGTGCTAGCGGGAGGGCTAATGAAAAACTGTTTTTT.

This clonotype was recorded a few times. The gene calls are TRBV5-1 and TRBJ2-1; 9 nucleotides line up with TRBD2. This CDR3 has 15 residues. Germline V gene data show CDR1 as SGHRS and CDR2 as YFSETQ. V shed 2 bases, J shed 7 bases, and the junction held 7 bases outside the gene matches. In DNA form, the CDR3 reads TGCGCCAGCAGCTTTAGTAGCGGGGGCCCAAATGAGCAGTTCTTC. As protein: CASSFSSGGPNEQFF. The whole variable domain, remainder taken from reference TRBV5-1 and TRBJ2-1, is KAGVTQTPRYLIKTRGQQVTLSCSPISGHRSVSWYQQTPGQGLQFLFEYFSETQRNKGNFPGRFSGRQFSNSRSEMNVSTLELGDSALYLCASSFSSGGPNEQFFGPGTRLTVL.

This clonotype has just a few counts. The gene calls are TRBV7-2 and TRBJ2-1, with 8 bases aligning to TRBD1. With 11 bases clipped from V and 7 bases from J, the junction kept 10 bases outside the gene matches. CDR1 is SGHTA, CDR2 FQGNSA, per germline. The CDR3 is 13 residues long. CDR3 nucleotide sequence: TGTGCCTGTCGGACAGGGTTGAATAATGAGCAGTTCTTC. Translating it yields CACRTGLNNEQFF.

This clonotype appeared a few times. J is TRBJ2-4 and V is TRBV5-4; D perhaps matches TRBD2 (5 bases). Between the trimmed V and J ends, which lost 3 bases and 7 bases, there was a span of 14 bases. Germline V gene sequence: CDR1 SGHNT, CDR2 YYREEE (reference sequence). This CDR3 is built from 14 residues. The CDR3 is CASSWTGSGNIQYF. The CDR3 bases are TGTGCCAGCAGCTGGACGGGATCGGGGAACATTCAGTACTTC.

The J gene is TRBJ2-1, the V gene TRBV3-1; maybe TRBD2 (6 bases). The ends were cut back, 2 bases at V and 5 bases at J, with 10 bases in the middle. Germline CDR1 reads LGHDT; CDR2 reads YNNKEL (reference sequence). This CDR3 spans 14 amino acids. DNA of the CDR3: TGTGCCAGCAGCCAACCGGGAGCTAACAATGAGCAGTTCTTC. It yields the protein CASSQPGANNEQFF.

This clonotype was observed a few times. The chain has TRBV5-1 and TRBJ2-1; 9 bases match TRBD1. The length of the CDR3 is 17 residues. CDR1 and CDR2 (germline): SGHRS, YFSETQ. Losses at the gene ends were 0 bases for V and 7 bases for J; bases not matched to a gene: 11. The CDR3 protein is CASSLATGGLKGNEQFF. The CDR3 coding sequence is TGCGCCAGCAGCTTGGCAACAGGGGGCCTCAAAGGGAATGAGCAGTTCTTC.

This chain joins TRBV12-3 or TRBV12-4 and TRBJ1-1; 10 nucleotides align to TRBD1. J was trimmed by 1 base and V by 4 bases; bases with no gene match: 6. The CDR3 covers 16 residues. Here the CDR3 reads CASSSGQGPTNTEAFF. CDR3 nucleotide sequence: TGTGCCAGCAGTTCGGGACAGGGGCCCACGAACACTGAAGCTTTCTTT.

Ten or more counts support this clonotype. The chain has TRBV7-6 and TRBJ1-2; 8 bases match TRBD1. There are 14 residues in the CDR3. Germline CDR1 reads SGHVS; CDR2 reads FNYEAQ. Trimming removed 4 bases from V and 7 bases from J; junction bases left unmatched: 8. CDR3 sequence reads: CASSSGQGRGGYTF. The CDR3 DNA reads as TGTGCCAGCAGCTCAGGACAGGGCCGAGGTGGCTACACCTTC.